The source of this T cell receptor (beta chain) is a study of blood T cell repertoires in COVID-19 (dated by TCRdb to 2020 to 2022). In terms of the full investigation: Recovered participants in ImmuneRACE Cohort 3 were defined as having two consecutive negative NP/OP PCR tests, clearance from a healthcare professional, or resolution of symptoms. Collaborator samples came from the United States, Italy and Spain and covered acute and convalescent phases of COVID-19. Samples were obtained from the ongoing ImmuneRACE study (first 160 participants) and from about 1,300 subjects provided by 6 global collaborators. The material from the prospective study consisted of cDNA or gDNA derived from T cells, B-cell-depleted T cells, or PBMCs. Deeply sampled blood TCRbeta repertoires from subjects exposed to, actively infected with, or recovered from COVID-19 were included in the dataset. Where available, HLA class I and class II types were taken from metadata supplied by the sample provider and were not determined by assay-based typing. The repertoires were released in a freely available public database intended as a resource for research on the immune response to SARS-CoV-2. A de-identified subject ID, COVID-19 status, age in years and sex were almost always included in the sample metadata. Here is what the overall study found, with its caveats: How much clinical and demographic metadata was included differed by source and by participant, and the metadata was provided uncurated.

Per the germline V gene (reference sequence), SSHAT is the CDR1 and FNYEAQ is the CDR2. Reading from cysteine to phenylalanine, the CDR3 counts 15 amino acids. Just the 45-base CDR3 DNA is kept, in frame starting at base 1. As for this clone: The antigen this receptor binds is unknown. The junction departs from germline at one end; a sequencing error may be responsible.

Participants in the prospective study were enrolled through a virtual design, were aged roughly 18 to 100 years, and lived in roughly 24 United States geographic areas. In the prospective study, cohorts were assigned on the basis of participant-reported clinical history obtained from a screening survey and a study questionnaire. In the prospective study, mobile phlebotomists collected whole blood, serum and a nasopharyngeal or oropharyngeal swab from each participant. Additional blood draws and questionnaires over an approximately 2-month period could optionally be provided by prospective study participants. Blood samples from the prospective study were shipped frozen or at room temperature prior to DNA extraction. TCRbeta CDR3 regions were amplified from genomic DNA by means of the immunoSEQ Assay, a bias-controlled multiplex PCR. The paper's data handling went like this. Nucleated cell counts per sample were estimated from amplification of reference gene primers within the assay. To quantify the absolute abundance of each unique TCRbeta CDR3 rearrangement, sequence reads were collapsed and filtered. For each sample, productive Simpson clonality was calculated as the square root of Simpson's diversity index across productive rearrangements. TCRdb re-hosts the immuneACCESS table, in-frame sequences only. Its copies lack some clones; in the studies checked, an unresolved V gene accounts for under half of them, and the cause for the rest is not known. The V and J calls and clone size are taken from that table; D and trimming were inferred from the DNA. This sample gives roughly 210,000 clones in total; roughly 87% of them show up just once. The ten largest clones add up to 7% to 7.5% of the sample.

This clonotype was obtained from a man younger than 45 in a cohort exposed to, infected with or recovered from COVID-19 (not recorded which). Material for sequencing was PBMCs or T cells enriched from blood (not recorded which). The receptor chain draws on TRBV7-7 and TRBJ2-2; the central 10 bases match TRBD1. The CDR3 protein sequence reads: CASTRDRGGTGELFF. The base sequence is TGTGCTAGCACCAGGGACAGGGGAGGAACCGGGGAGCTGTTTTTT.